The subject of this entry is one TCR beta chain. Its antigen remains unidentified. A much bigger clone sits one base away, suggesting this may be a read error. Spanning cysteine to phenylalanine, the CDR3 consists of 17 amino acids. The DNA shown is the 51-base CDR3, in frame from base 1. Relative to germline, V is missing 5 bases and J is missing 4 bases, with 15 bases of the junction outside any gene match. According to the germline V gene, CDR1 reads SGHTA and CDR2 reads FQGNSA. The iRepertoire nested amplicon-rescue multiplex PCR (arm-PCR) platform was used to amplify TCR alpha and beta CDR3 regions from RNA. For one-step reverse transcription and amplification, about 95-400 ng of tissue mRNA or PBMC total RNA was used as input. After bead purification, a secondary multiplex PCR added Illumina adapters, and libraries were gel-purified between 200 and 400 bp. Demultiplexing relied on internal 6-nucleotide barcodes carried by the libraries. The libraries were sequenced on an Illumina MiSeq using 2x220 or 2x250 nucleotide paired-end reads. As for the original processing: FLASH 1.2.11 was used to merge paired reads, and BWA-MEM then aligned the reads to the GRCh37 human genome before TRA and TRB reads were extracted. V and J assignment used an IMGT-derived reference of cassette sequences and CDR3 motifs that included pseudogenes. Three-frame translation of reads was performed, and productive CDR3s were defined as those with a C...FGXG motif and no stop codons. A clonotype was defined as a unique combination of a V-J cassette pair and a CDR3 amino acid sequence. Reads were filtered by Hamming distance, with the threshold set by the sequence error rate of each sample in mapped regions. The public reads were quality trimmed at Q25 with fastp and then assembled into clones with MiXCR by TCRdb, keeping productive beta chains. Rows with one shared CDR3 protein collapse into an entry with the most common genes and DNA. TCRdb, not the authors, supplied the V and J calls. The sample profile shows about 410,000 distinct CDR3 sequences; less than 50% of them were found once. The ten biggest clones cover around 13% of the sample.

Surgical brain or tumor specimens were cryofrozen in liquid nitrogen immediately after resection, and peripheral blood cells were collected concurrently. The record originates from a study of glioma-infiltrating T cells (dated by TCRdb to 2015 to 2016). Study-wide context: Low-grade gliomas were represented by WHO grade II oligodendrogliomas or astrocytomas, and glioblastomas were represented by WHO grade IV tumors that were sampled at initial rather than recurrent diagnosis. Dexamethasone was administered to glioma patients for six or fewer days before surgery. For blood libraries, the target was roughly 4- to 11-fold sequencing coverage of 1 million or so peripheral T cells. The study sequenced TCR alpha- and beta-chain repertoires from glioma tissue, from non-neoplastic brain tissue and from matched peripheral blood mononuclear cells. To measure how far tissue and blood T-cell populations diverged, each tissue-infiltrating repertoire was compared against the peripheral blood repertoire of the same patient. The paired cohort was made up of three low-grade glioma patients, fewer than 10 primary glioblastoma patients and three non-glioma patients who contributed non-neoplastic brain tissue.

Overall results and qualifications from the work: Patients with low tissue-blood divergence were marked by a signature set of shared blood CDR3 motifs, and this signature set was depleted in highly divergent patients. VJ-independent divergence between tissue and blood was lower than expected in non-neoplastic patients but higher than expected in all gliomas, particularly low-grade gliomas. Group comparisons rested on small numbers: three non-neoplastic, three low-grade glioma and 7 or 8 glioblastoma patients. Tissue and blood shared very few CDR3 sequences, a result attributed to high CDR3 diversity and limited sampling.

The sequence joins TRBV7-2 to TRBJ2-3, and 7 bases in between align with TRBD2. This clonotype was sampled from a human donor with low-grade glioma or glioblastoma, undergoing nonglioma brain surgery, or in good health (not recorded which). Sequenced material: glioma tissue, nonneoplastic brain tissue, or PBMCs (not recorded which). The nucleotides are TGTGCCAGCAGCCGAGAGATAGGGAGGGCTACTTCAGATACGCAGTATTTT. The encoded protein is CASSREIGRATSDTQYF. The reference TRBV7-2 and TRBJ2-3 proteins fill in what lies around the CDR3, so the full variable domain reads GAGVSQSPSNKVTEKGKDVELRCDPISGHTALYWYRQSLGQGLEFLIYFQGNSAPDKSGLPSDRFSAERTGGSVSTLTIQRTQQEDSAVYLCASSREIGRATSDTQYFGPGTRLTVL.